Here is one T cell receptor beta chain with its context. The CDR3 extends over 14 amino acids. Germline lookup yields CDR1 GTSNPN and CDR2 SVGIG (reference sequence). Deletions cut 2 bases from V and 6 bases from J, with 11 bases between. Seattle researchers signed up patients amid active infection and tracked them longitudinally. This record belongs to a study of blood T cell repertoires in COVID-19. On the study more broadly: Samples representing acute and convalescent COVID-19 were sourced from the United States, Italy and Spain. T cells, B-cell-depleted T cells, or PBMCs provided the cDNA or gDNA that served as material.

Original handling: Amplification with reference gene primers provided the estimates of nucleated cell counts. Profiled with immunoSEQ multiplex PCR; TCRdb holds only in-frame clones, not every one. V, J and clone size are those of that table, while D and trimming were read from the DNA. In the table there are roughly 190,000 clones, approximately 81% of which are singletons. The V call is TRBV30, the J call TRBJ1-6, with a tentative D call TRBD1 (6 bases). The origin of this receptor is a woman aged 70-85 years with COVID-19, enrolled during active disease. Sequencing was carried out using peripheral blood. The CDR3 DNA follows: TGTGCCTGGAGTCCCACAGGGCCTAATTCACCCCTCCACTTT. Residues: CAWSPTGPNSPLHF.